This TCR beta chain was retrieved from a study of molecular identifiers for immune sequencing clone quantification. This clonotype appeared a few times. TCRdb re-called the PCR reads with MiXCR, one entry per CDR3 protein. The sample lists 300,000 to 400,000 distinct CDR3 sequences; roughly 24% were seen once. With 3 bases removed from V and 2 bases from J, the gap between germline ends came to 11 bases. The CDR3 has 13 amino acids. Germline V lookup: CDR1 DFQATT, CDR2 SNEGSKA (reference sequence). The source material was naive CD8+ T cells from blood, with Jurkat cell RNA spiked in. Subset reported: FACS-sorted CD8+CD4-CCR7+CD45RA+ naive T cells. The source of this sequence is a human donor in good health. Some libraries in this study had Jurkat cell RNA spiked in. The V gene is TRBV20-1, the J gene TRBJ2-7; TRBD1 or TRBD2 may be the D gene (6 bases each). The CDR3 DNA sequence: TGCAGTGCTAGGGCGGGACAAGCCTACGAGCAGTACTTC. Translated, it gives CSARAGQAYEQYF.